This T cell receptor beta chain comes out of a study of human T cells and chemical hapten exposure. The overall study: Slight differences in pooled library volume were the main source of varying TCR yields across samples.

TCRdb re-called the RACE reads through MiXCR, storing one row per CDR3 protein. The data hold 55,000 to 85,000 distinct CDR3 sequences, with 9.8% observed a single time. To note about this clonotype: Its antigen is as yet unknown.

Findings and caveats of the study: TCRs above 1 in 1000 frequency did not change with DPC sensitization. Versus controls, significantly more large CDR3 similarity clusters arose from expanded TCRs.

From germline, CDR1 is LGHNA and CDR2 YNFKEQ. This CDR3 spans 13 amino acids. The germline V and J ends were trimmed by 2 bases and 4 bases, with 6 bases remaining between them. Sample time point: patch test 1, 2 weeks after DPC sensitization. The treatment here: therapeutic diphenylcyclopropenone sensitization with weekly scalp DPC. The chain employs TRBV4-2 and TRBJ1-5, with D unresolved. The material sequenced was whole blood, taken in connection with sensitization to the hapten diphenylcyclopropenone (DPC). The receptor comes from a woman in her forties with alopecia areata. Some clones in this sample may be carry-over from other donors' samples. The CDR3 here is CASSQRGNQPQHF. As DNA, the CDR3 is TGTGCCAGCAGCCAACGAGGGAATCAGCCCCAGCATTTT.